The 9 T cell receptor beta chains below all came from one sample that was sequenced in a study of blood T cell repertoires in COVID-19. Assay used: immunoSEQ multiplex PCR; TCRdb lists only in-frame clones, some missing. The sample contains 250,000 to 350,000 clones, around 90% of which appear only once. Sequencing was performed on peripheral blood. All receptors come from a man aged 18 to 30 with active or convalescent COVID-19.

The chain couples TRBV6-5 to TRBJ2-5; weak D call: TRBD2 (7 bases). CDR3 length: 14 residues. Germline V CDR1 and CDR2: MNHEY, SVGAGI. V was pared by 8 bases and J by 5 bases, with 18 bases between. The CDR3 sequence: CASSGGGGRETQYF. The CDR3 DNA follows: TGTGCCAGCTCAGGAGGGGGGGGCCGCGAGACCCAGTACTTC.

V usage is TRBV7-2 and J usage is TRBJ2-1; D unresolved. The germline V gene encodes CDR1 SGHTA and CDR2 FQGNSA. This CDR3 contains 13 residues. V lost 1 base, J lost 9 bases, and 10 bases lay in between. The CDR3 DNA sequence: TGTGCCAGCAGCTTAGTGAGTAAGTCTGAGCAGTTCTTC. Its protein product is CASSLVSKSEQFF. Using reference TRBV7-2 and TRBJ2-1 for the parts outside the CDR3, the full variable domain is GAGVSQSPSNKVTEKGKDVELRCDPISGHTALYWYRQSLGQGLEFLIYFQGNSAPDKSGLPSDRFSAERTGGSVSTLTIQRTQQEDSAVYLCASSLVSKSEQFFGPGTRLTVL.

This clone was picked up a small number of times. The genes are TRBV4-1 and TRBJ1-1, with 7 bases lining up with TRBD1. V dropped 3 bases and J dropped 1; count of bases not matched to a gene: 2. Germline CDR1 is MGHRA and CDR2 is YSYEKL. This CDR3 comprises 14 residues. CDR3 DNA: TGCGCCAGCAGCCAGAGGACAGGGAACACTGAAGCTTTCTTT. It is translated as CASSQRTGNTEAFF.

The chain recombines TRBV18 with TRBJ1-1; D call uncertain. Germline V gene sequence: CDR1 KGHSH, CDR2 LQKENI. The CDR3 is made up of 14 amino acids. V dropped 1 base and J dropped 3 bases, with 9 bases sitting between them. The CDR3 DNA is TGTGCCAGCTCACCACACAAGGGAGACACTGAAGCTTTCTTT. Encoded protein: CASSPHKGDTEAFF.

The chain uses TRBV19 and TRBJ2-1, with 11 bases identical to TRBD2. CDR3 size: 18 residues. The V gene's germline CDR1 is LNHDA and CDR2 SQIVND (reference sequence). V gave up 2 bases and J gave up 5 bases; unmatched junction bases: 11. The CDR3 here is CASSIRASGRPPHNEQFF. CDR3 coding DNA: TGTGCCAGTAGTATAAGAGCTAGCGGGAGGCCGCCACACAATGAGCAGTTCTTC.

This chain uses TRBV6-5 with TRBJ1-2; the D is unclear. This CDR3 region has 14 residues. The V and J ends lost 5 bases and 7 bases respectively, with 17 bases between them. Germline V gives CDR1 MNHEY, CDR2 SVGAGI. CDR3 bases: TGTGCCAGCAGTCCCCGCGGAGGCGTGGTTGGCTACACCTTC. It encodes CASSPRGGVVGYTF.

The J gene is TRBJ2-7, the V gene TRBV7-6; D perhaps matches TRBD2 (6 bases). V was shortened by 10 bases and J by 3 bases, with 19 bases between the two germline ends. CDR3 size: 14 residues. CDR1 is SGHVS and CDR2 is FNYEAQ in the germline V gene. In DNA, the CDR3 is TGTGCCACAGCTCCGGGACTGGACGACTACGAGCAGTACTTC. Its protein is CATAPGLDDYEQYF.

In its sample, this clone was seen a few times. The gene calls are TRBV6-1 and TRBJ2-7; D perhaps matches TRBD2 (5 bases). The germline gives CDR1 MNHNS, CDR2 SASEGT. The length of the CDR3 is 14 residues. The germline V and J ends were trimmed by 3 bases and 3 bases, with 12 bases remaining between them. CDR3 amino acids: CASSDRVRDYEQYF. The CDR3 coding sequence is TGTGCCAGCAGTGATCGAGTTCGGGACTACGAGCAGTACTTC.

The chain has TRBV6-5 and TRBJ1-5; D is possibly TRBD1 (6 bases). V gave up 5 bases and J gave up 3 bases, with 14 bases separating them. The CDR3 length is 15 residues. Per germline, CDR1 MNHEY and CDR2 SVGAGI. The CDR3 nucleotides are TGTGCCAGCAGTCCTTACGACAGGCTCAATCAGCCCCAGCATTTT. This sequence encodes CASSPYDRLNQPQHF.